These 23 T cell receptor beta chains were all obtained from the same sample, sequenced in a study of glioma-infiltrating T cells. Using RNA template, CDR3s of TCR alpha and beta were amplified with iRepertoire arm-PCR. TCRdb independently ran MiXCR on the multiplex PCR reads; one entry per CDR3 protein. Of more than 95,000 distinct CDR3 sequences in the sample, approximately 25% were seen once. Source material: glioma tissue, nonneoplastic brain tissue, or PBMCs (not recorded which). These receptors all stem from a human donor with low-grade glioma or glioblastoma, undergoing nonglioma brain surgery, or in good health (not recorded which).

This clonotype was detected ten times or more. The gene calls are TRBV19 and TRBJ2-1; possibly TRBD1 for D (6 bases). Per germline, CDR1 LNHDA and CDR2 SQIVND (reference sequence). CDR3 length: 13 amino acids. Between the trimmed V and J ends, which lost 5 bases and 9 bases, there was a span of 14 bases. CDR3 nucleotide sequence: TGTGCCAGTAGTCCCACTAGAGGGGGTGAGCAGTTCTTC. This translates into CASSPTRGGEQFF.

In regard to this clonotype: At one of its ends the junction is not consistent with the germline gene, which may arise from a read error. V usage is TRBV7-9 and J usage is TRBJ2-1; D may be TRBD2 (5 bases). Germline V CDR1 and CDR2: SEHNR, FQNEAQ (reference sequence). The CDR3 spans 11 residues. The CDR3 here is CASRLANEQFF. CDR3 DNA: TGTGCCAGCCGCTTAGCGAATGAGCAGTTCTTC.

The sample holds a few counts of this clonotype. The chain joins TRBV29-1 to TRBJ1-4; no reliable D call. Germline V gene data show CDR1 as SQVTM and CDR2 as ANQGSEA. Deletions cut 4 bases from V and 7 bases from J, with 10 bases between. CDR3 length: 12 residues. CDR3 nucleotides: TGCAGCGTTGGCCAGAATGGTGAAAAACTGTTTTTT. Translating it yields CSVGQNGEKLFF. Using reference TRBV29-1 and TRBJ1-4 for the parts outside the CDR3, the full variable domain is SAVISQKPSRDICQRGTSLTIQCQVDSQVTMMFWYRQQPGQSLTLIATANQGSEATYESGFVIDKFPISRPNLTFSTLTVSNMSPEDSSIYLCSVGQNGEKLFFGSGTQLSVL.

This clonotype has a count of ten or more. The gene calls are TRBV10-3 and TRBJ1-5, with D perhaps matching TRBD1 (5 bases). The CDR3 covers 14 residues. Trimming removed 8 bases at V and 0 bases at J, with 11 bases between. The germline V gene encodes CDR1 ENHRY and CDR2 SYGVKD. The CDR3 sequence: CAIGGSDSNQPQHF. CDR3 nucleotide sequence: TGTGCCATCGGGGGGTCCGATAGCAATCAGCCCCAGCATTTT.

With respect to this clonotype: A read error is possible here, since a much larger clone lies one base away. The genes are TRBV24-1 and TRBJ2-5; D may be TRBD2 (5 bases). V lost 3 bases and J 2 bases, leaving 12 bases between the germline ends. The CDR3 extends over 15 amino acids. Per the germline V gene, CDR1 is KGHDR and CDR2 is SFDVKD. This CDR3 is CATSDGKPGQETQYF. The CDR3 coding sequence is TGTGCCACCAGTGATGGGAAGCCGGGGCAAGAGACCCAGTACTTC.

Points on this clonotype: This may be a read error, as it is one base from a much larger clone. The CDR3, as DNA: TGTGCCAGCAGACTAGAGGAGGCTAGCGGGAGGGCCCACGAGCAGTACTTC. Translated: CASRLEEASGRAHEQYF. This chain links TRBV7-2 with TRBJ2-7, with 12 nucleotides matching TRBD2. From germline, CDR1 is SGHTA and CDR2 FQGNSA. V lost 6 bases, J lost 5 bases, and 14 bases stayed unmatched. The CDR3 loop spans 17 amino acids.

This clonotype was picked up many times. The CDR3 DNA reads TGCGCCAGCAGCTTTCCGGGACAACCGAGCTCCTACAATGAGCAGTTCTTC. Residues: CASSFPGQPSSYNEQFF. The gene calls are TRBV5-1 and TRBJ2-1, with a possible D match to TRBD1 (6 bases). Germline V CDR1 and CDR2: SGHRS, YFSETQ. There are 17 residues in the CDR3. V shed 2 bases and J shed 0 bases, with 15 bases lying between them.

This clonotype came up a few times. The chain uses TRBV14 and TRBJ2-7, with D perhaps matching TRBD1 (5 bases). This CDR3 region has 15 residues. V lost 0 bases and J lost 5, with 14 bases in between. CDR1 and CDR2 from the germline V gene are SGHDN and FVKESK. The DNA for the CDR3 is TGTGCCAGCAGCCAAGATGTAGGCAGGGCCCACGAGCAGTACTTC. It yields the protein CASSQDVGRAHEQYF.

Ten or more counts support this clonotype. The chain employs TRBV19 and TRBJ2-1; TRBD2 aligns across 10 bases. V lost 11 bases and J lost 6; bases outside the gene matches: 10. CDR1 and CDR2 from the germline V gene are LNHDA and SQIVND (reference sequence). The CDR3 sequence is 14 residues long. The CDR3 is CASTLAGAPNEQFF. CDR3 DNA sequence: TGTGCCTCAACGCTAGCGGGAGCGCCCAATGAGCAGTTCTTC.

This clonotype came up once. A read error is possible here, since a much larger clone lies one base away. The chain combines TRBV7-9 with TRBJ1-4; TRBD1 might be the D (5 bases). Germline-derived CDR1 and CDR2 are SEHNR and FQNEAQ (reference sequence). CDR3 size: 15 residues. Trimming shortened V by 1 base and J by 12 bases, and 18 bases separated the two germline ends. As DNA, the CDR3 is TGTGCCAGCAGCTTAGGTCCAGGGACGGAGCACCAACTGTTTTTT. Translated, it gives CASSLGPGTEHQLFF.

Many counts were recorded for this clonotype. J is TRBJ2-7 and V is TRBV28; TRBD2 matches 11 bases. The length of the CDR3 is 17 residues. Germline assignment: CDR1 MDHEN and CDR2 SYDVKM. After removal of 5 bases from V and 5 bases from J, the junction contained 14 bases not matched to a gene. CDR3 region: CASSGGGTSGRFHEQYF. The CDR3 coding sequence is TGTGCCAGCAGTGGTGGGGGCACTAGCGGGAGATTCCACGAGCAGTACTTC.

In this sample, this clonotype turned up a few times. A much larger clone sits a single nucleotide away, making a read error possible. The CDR3 does not end in the conserved phenylalanine or tryptophan, so this is likely a read error. The rearrangement links TRBV20-1 to TRBJ2-7; 12 nucleotides align to TRBD1. Germline lookup yields CDR1 DFQATT and CDR2 SNEGSKA (reference sequence). V lost 6 bases and J lost 5; bases outside the gene matches: 8. The CDR3 runs 14 residues. The CDR3 DNA is TGCAGTGCGATAGCCGGGACAGGGGGCAACGAGCAGTACCTC. It translates to CSAIAGTGGNEQYL.

This clonotype was detected a few times. A much larger clone sits a single nucleotide away, making a read error possible. V is TRBV20-1 and J is TRBJ1-6; 8 bases match TRBD1. CDR3 length: 14 residues. Unmatched junction bases numbered 10, after V lost 5 bases and J lost 10 bases. Germline CDR1 reads DFQATT; CDR2 reads SNEGSKA (reference sequence). The CDR3: CSAAPPGGGSPLHF. Here the CDR3 DNA reads TGCAGTGCTGCCCCCCCAGGGGGCGGGTCACCCCTCCACTTT.

As for this clonotype: A single base separates this from a much larger clone, so it may be a read error. CDR3 sequence: CAISQAAWPVIQFF. CDR3 in DNA: TGTGCCATCAGCCAAGCGGCGTGGCCGGTCATTCAGTTCTTC. This chain uses TRBV3-1 with TRBJ2-1; possible D gene TRBD2, 5 bases. The CDR3 is 14 amino acids. CDR1 LGHDT and CDR2 YNNKEL come from the germline V gene (reference sequence).

The sample holds many counts of this clonotype. The chain links TRBV7-2 to TRBJ1-4; 7 positions agree with TRBD1. After removal of 4 bases from V and 8 bases from J, the junction contained 10 bases not matched to a gene. CDR1 is SGHTA and CDR2 is FQGNSA in the germline V gene. The CDR3 is made up of 15 amino acids. The CDR3 sequence is CASSSRQGGWEKLFF. The CDR3 nucleotides read TGTGCCAGCAGCTCCCGACAGGGAGGTTGGGAAAAACTGTTTTTT.

At least ten counts were recorded for this clonotype. J is TRBJ1-5 and V is TRBV6-6; no reliable D call. This CDR3 region has 13 residues. CDR1 and CDR2 from the germline V gene are MNHNY and SVGAGI (reference sequence). V was cut by 2 bases and J by 7 bases, with 9 bases left in between. The CDR3 DNA sequence: TGTGCCAGCAGTTACACCCGGGAACAGCCCCAGCATTTT. Translation: CASSYTREQPQHF.

This clonotype came up a few times. The chain is built from TRBV29-1 and TRBJ2-3; maybe TRBD1 (6 bases). Trimming took off 4 bases at V and 2 bases at J, with 10 bases between the two ends. The germline gives CDR1 SQVTM, CDR2 ANQGSEA. This CDR3 comprises 13 residues. CDR3 sequence: CSVAGVFTDTQYF. The CDR3 DNA follows: TGCAGCGTTGCAGGGGTATTCACAGATACGCAGTATTTT.

This clonotype occurred many times. The gene calls are TRBV4-3 and TRBJ2-1, with TRBD2 matching over 12 bases. Unmatched junction bases numbered 3, after V lost 2 bases and J lost 7 bases. The germline V gene has CDR1 LGHNA and CDR2 YSLEER. The CDR3 length is 15 residues. CDR3 region: CASSQLAGGMNEQFF. The CDR3 region has the DNA TGCGCCAGCAGCCAACTAGCGGGAGGGATGAATGAGCAGTTCTTC.

This clonotype was detected ten times or more. The chain combines TRBV28 with TRBJ2-5; a weak D match, TRBD2 (6 bases). This CDR3 spans 14 amino acids. V shed 6 bases and J shed 5 bases, with 16 bases lying between them. Germline V gene lookup returns CDR1 MDHEN and CDR2 SYDVKM. As DNA, the CDR3 is TGTGCCAGCAGACCCGCGGGACTCCAGGAGACCCAGTACTTC. Protein sequence: CASRPAGLQETQYF.

The rearrangement links TRBV9 to TRBJ2-3; D is perhaps TRBD2 (5 bases). V lost 3 bases to trimming and J lost 5 bases, with 13 bases between them. The CDR3 contains 14 residues. Germline-derived CDR1 and CDR2 are SGDLS and YYNGEE. CDR3 protein: CASSGGQTRDTQYF. CDR3 in DNA: TGTGCCAGCAGCGGCGGGCAAACGAGAGATACGCAGTATTTT.

This clonotype was seen repeatedly, ten times or more. The V and J genes are TRBV28 and TRBJ1-4; 8 bases are a match to TRBD1. This CDR3 spans 14 amino acids. Per germline, CDR1 MDHEN and CDR2 SYDVKM. The V and J ends lost 7 bases and 7 bases, in that order; junction bases with no gene match: 8. CDR3 sequence (DNA): TGTGCCAGCACGGTACAGGGGGACGGTGAAAAACTGTTTTTT. This gives the protein CASTVQGDGEKLFF. The entire variable domain, with the rest obtained from reference TRBV28 and TRBJ1-4, is as follows: DVKVTQSSRYLVKRTGEKVFLECVQDMDHENMFWYRQDPGLGLRLIYFSYDVKMKEKGDIPEGYSVSREKKERFSLILESASTNQTSMYLCASTVQGDGEKLFFGSGTQLSVL.

This clonotype was detected ten times or more. V is TRBV4-3 and J is TRBJ2-7, with 8 positions matching TRBD2. Germline V gene sequence: CDR1 LGHNA, CDR2 YSLEER. The CDR3 runs to 15 residues. V lost 1 base and J lost 2; bases outside the gene matches: 4. This CDR3 reads CASSQGAGAPYEQYF. The CDR3 DNA reads as TGCGCCAGCAGCCAAGGAGCGGGAGCCCCCTACGAGCAGTACTTC.

This clonotype was seen many times. V usage is TRBV6-1 and J usage is TRBJ2-2; D gene ambiguous. The CDR3 extends over 11 amino acids. V lost 8 bases, J lost 2 bases, and 3 bases lay in between. Germline-derived CDR1 and CDR2 are MNHNS and SASEGT. Here the CDR3 DNA reads TGTGCCAGCGGAAACACCGGGGAGCTGTTTTTT. Translating gives CASGNTGELFF.